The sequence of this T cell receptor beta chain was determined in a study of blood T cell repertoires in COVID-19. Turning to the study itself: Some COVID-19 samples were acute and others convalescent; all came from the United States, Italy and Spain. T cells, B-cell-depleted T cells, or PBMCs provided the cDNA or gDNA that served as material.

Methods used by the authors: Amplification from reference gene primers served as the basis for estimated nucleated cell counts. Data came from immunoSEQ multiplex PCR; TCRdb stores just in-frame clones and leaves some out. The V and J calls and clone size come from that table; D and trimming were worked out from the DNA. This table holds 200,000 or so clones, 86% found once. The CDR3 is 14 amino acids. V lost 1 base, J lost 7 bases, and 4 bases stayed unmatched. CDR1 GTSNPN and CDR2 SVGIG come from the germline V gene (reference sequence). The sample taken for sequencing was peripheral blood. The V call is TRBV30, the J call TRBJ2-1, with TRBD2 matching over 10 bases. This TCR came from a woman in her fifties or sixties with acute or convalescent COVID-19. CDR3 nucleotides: TGTGCCTGGAGTGGTATAGCGGGAGGTAATGAGCAGTTCTTC. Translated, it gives CAWSGIAGGNEQFF. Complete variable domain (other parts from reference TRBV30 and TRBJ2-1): SQTIHQWPATLVQPVGSPLSLECTVEGTSNPNLYWYRQAAGRGLQLLFYSVGIGQISSEVPQNLSASRPQDRQFILSSKKLLLSDSGFYLCAWSGIAGGNEQFFGPGTRLTVL.